Below are 25 T cell receptor beta chains sequenced from a single sample in a study of technical replicates of blood from a handful of donors. The repertoire was sequenced with immunoSEQ multiplex PCR; TCRdb's copy has only in-frame clones and lacks some. The sample holds approximately 100,000 clones, under 96% seen once. Material: T cells isolated from PBMCs. The origin of the receptors is a human donor in good health.

This clone was observed once. V usage is TRBV5-1 and J usage is TRBJ1-2, with 9 bases lining up with TRBD1. The V gene end was trimmed by 0 bases and the J gene end by 4 bases; junction bases not matched to a gene: 4. CDR1 is SGHRS, CDR2 YFSETQ, per germline. The CDR3 has 15 residues. CDR3 coding DNA: TGCGCCAGCAGCTTGGAGACAGGGGGGGTCTATGGCTACACCTTC. This gives the protein CASSLETGGVYGYTF.

This chain uses TRBV6-4 with TRBJ2-3, with 8 bases identical to TRBD2. Losses at the gene ends were 3 bases for V and 1 base for J; bases not matched to a gene: 0. The CDR3 is made up of 14 amino acids. Germline values: CDR1 MRHNA, CDR2 SNTAGT. The CDR3 coding sequence is TGTGCCAGCAGTGAGCGGGGGGGCACAGATACGCAGTATTTT. This encodes CASSERGGTDTQYF.

The chain employs TRBV6-1 and TRBJ1-1; D gene unclear. V lost 6 bases to trimming and J lost 0 bases, with 11 bases between them. The CDR3 loop spans 14 amino acids. The germline V gene has CDR1 MNHNS and CDR2 SASEGT. DNA of the CDR3: TGTGCCAGCAGCCCGAGAAGTATGAACACTGAAGCTTTCTTT. Translated: CASSPRSMNTEAFF.

The CDR3 here is CASTPMGGAGNNEQFF. The CDR3 DNA reads as TGTGCCAGTACCCCCATGGGAGGGGCAGGGAACAATGAGCAGTTCTTC. The rearrangement links TRBV19 to TRBJ2-1; 7 positions match TRBD2. From germline, CDR1 is LNHDA and CDR2 SQIVND (reference sequence). CDR3 length equals 16 residues. Trimming removed 7 bases from V and 5 bases from J; junction bases left unmatched: 14. The whole variable domain, remainder taken from reference TRBV19 and TRBJ2-1, is DGGITQSPKYLFRKEGQNVTLSCEQNLNHDAMYWYRQDPGQGLRLIYYSQIVNDFQKGDIAEGYSVSREKKESFPLTVTSAQKNPTAFYLCASTPMGGAGNNEQFFGPGTRLTVL.

This clone came up once. The CDR3 DNA reads TGTGCCAGCAGCTTACAGGGCATAAGGGGGTCCGACGAGCAGTACTTC. The encoded protein is CASSLQGIRGSDEQYF. The V call is TRBV7-9, the J call TRBJ2-7; perhaps TRBD1 as D (6 bases). Trimming pared 2 bases from V and 5 bases from J, leaving 19 bases between. Germline V gene sequence: CDR1 SEHNR, CDR2 FQNEAQ (reference sequence). The CDR3 covers 16 residues. The variable domain in full, with the rest retrieved from reference TRBV7-9 and TRBJ2-7, is DTGVSQNPRHKITKRGQNVTFRCDPISEHNRLYWYRQTLGQGPEFLTYFQNEAQLEKSRLLSDRFSAERPKGSFSTLEIQRTEQGDSAMYLCASSLQGIRGSDEQYFGPGTRLTVT.

A single count supports this clone. CDR3 loop: CASAKGQTQAGNTIYF. Here the CDR3 DNA reads TGTGCTAGTGCGAAAGGACAGACCCAGGCTGGAAACACCATATATTTT. The genes are TRBV12-5 and TRBJ1-3; maybe TRBD1 (6 bases). Trimming shortened V by 7 bases and J by 2 bases, and 18 bases separated the two germline ends. The CDR3 runs 16 residues. Germline-derived CDR1 and CDR2 are LGHNT and FRNRAP.

The chain employs TRBV6-5 and TRBJ2-1; D unresolved. V was cut by 6 bases and J by 2 bases, with 14 bases left in between. Per the germline V gene, CDR1 is MNHEY and CDR2 is SVGAGI. This CDR3 is built from 15 residues. The CDR3 protein is CASRTASDAYNEQFF. The DNA for the CDR3 is TGTGCCAGCAGGACCGCCAGCGATGCCTACAATGAGCAGTTCTTC.

V gene TRBV15 combines with J gene TRBJ2-7; D is possibly TRBD1 (5 bases). This CDR3 spans 16 amino acids. Between the trimmed V and J ends, which lost 0 bases and 4 bases, there was a span of 16 bases. CDR1 and CDR2 (germline): LNHNV, YYDKDF (reference sequence). The CDR3, as DNA: TGTGCCACCAGCAGAGATCTGGGGCTAGAAGGGTACGAGCAGTACTTC. Translating gives CATSRDLGLEGYEQYF.

The chain carries TRBV6-5 and TRBJ1-2; D is possibly TRBD1 (6 bases). Germline values: CDR1 MNHEY, CDR2 SVGAGI. V was clipped by 4 bases and J by 4 bases, with 16 bases between them. The length of the CDR3 is 15 residues. The CDR3 DNA reads TGTGCCAGCAGTTTCGTGACAGGAATGACCTATGGCTACACCTTC. It translates to CASSFVTGMTYGYTF.

J is TRBJ2-6 and V is TRBV4-1; TRBD1 matches 8 bases. CDR1 and CDR2 from the germline V gene are MGHRA and YSYEKL. Trimming cost V 3 bases and J 1 base; bases outside gene matches: 2. The CDR3 is 16 amino acids. The CDR3 DNA reads TGCGCCAGCAGCCACACAGGGGGTTCTGGGGCCAACGTCCTGACTTTC. It is translated as CASSHTGGSGANVLTF.

The chain has TRBV14 and TRBJ2-7; TRBD2 aligns across 12 bases. The length of the CDR3 is 17 residues. V lost 4 bases, J lost 2 bases, and 9 bases stayed unmatched. Germline V gene lookup returns CDR1 SGHDN and CDR2 FVKESK. The DNA for the CDR3 is TGTGCCAGCAGCCGGCAATCCCTAGCGGGAGGGCCCTACGAGCAGTACTTC. Its protein is CASSRQSLAGGPYEQYF.

Written as DNA, the CDR3 is TGTGCCAGCAGTTTGGGCAGGGGGCCTGACAATGAGCAGTTCTTC. Its translation is CASSLGRGPDNEQFF. J is TRBJ2-1 and V is TRBV27; 8 nucleotides agree with TRBD1. The CDR3 is made up of 15 amino acids. CDR1 MNHEY and CDR2 SMNVEV come from the germline V gene (reference sequence). The junction had 6 bases not matched to a gene; V was cut back by 3 bases and J by 5 bases.

This rearrangement joins TRBV10-2 to TRBJ2-7, with 8 bases lining up with TRBD1. The germline gives CDR1 WSHSY, CDR2 SAAADI. V was pared by 6 bases and J by 3 bases, with 7 bases of the junction left unmatched. This CDR3 is 14 amino acids long. The CDR3 DNA sequence: TGCGCCAGCAGCGCCGACAGGGGTAACTACGAGCAGTACTTC. This translates into CASSADRGNYEQYF.

This rearrangement joins TRBV4-2 to TRBJ2-1; tentative D call: TRBD2 (5 bases). Looked up from germline, CDR1 is LGHNA and CDR2 is YNFKEQ. The V end lost 0 bases, the J end lost 5 bases, and 14 bases lay between the germline ends. The CDR3 loop spans 16 amino acids. The CDR3 DNA is TGTGCCAGCAGCCAAGATGAGAGCGGTGGGGACAATGAGCAGTTCTTC. It is translated as CASSQDESGGDNEQFF.

The gene calls are TRBV4-1 and TRBJ2-1; the match to TRBD1 covers 7 bases. CDR1 and CDR2 from the germline V gene are MGHRA and YSYEKL. This CDR3 spans 16 amino acids. V gave up 2 bases and J gave up 6 bases; unmatched junction bases: 10. The CDR3 region is CASSQLGTVNPNEQFF. CDR3 DNA: TGCGCCAGCAGCCAACTCGGGACAGTTAATCCCAATGAGCAGTTCTTC.

The V gene is TRBV9, the J gene TRBJ2-2, with D unclear. The CDR3 runs 15 residues. With 3 bases removed from V and 5 bases from J, the gap between germline ends came to 14 bases. Germline-derived CDR1 and CDR2 are SGDLS and YYNGEE. The CDR3 loop is CASSADSTQTGELFF. The CDR3 bases are TGTGCCAGCAGCGCCGACTCCACGCAAACCGGGGAGCTGTTTTTT.

J is TRBJ2-1 and V is TRBV5-1; D might be TRBD1 or TRBD2, each matching 11 bases. Germline V gene lookup returns CDR1 SGHRS and CDR2 YFSETQ. Between the trimmed V and J ends, which lost 2 bases and 4 bases, there was a span of 37 bases. The CDR3 has 23 residues. In nucleotides, the CDR3 is TGCGCCAGCAGCTTACCGGGACAGGGGGGCATCGCTAGCGGGAGGACCCTATACAATGAGCAGTTCTTC. Its protein is CASSLPGQGGIASGRTLYNEQFF.

This clone was recorded once. This chain links TRBV9 with TRBJ2-5; 11 bases line up with TRBD2. The CDR3 spans 15 residues. V lost 0 bases, J lost 5 bases, and 3 bases stayed unmatched. Germline CDR1 SGDLS, CDR2 YYNGEE. The CDR3 DNA is TGTGCCAGCAGCGTAGCGGTAGCGGGGGGGGAGACCCAGTACTTC. Amino acids: CASSVAVAGGETQYF.

The chain is built from TRBV7-9 and TRBJ2-3, with D uncertain. This CDR3 comprises 14 residues. Between the trimmed V and J ends, which lost 5 bases and 0 bases, there was a span of 9 bases. In germline, CDR1 is SEHNR, CDR2 FQNEAQ (reference sequence). The CDR3 DNA reads TGTGCCAGCAGCCCCCTCGTTAGCACAGATACGCAGTATTTT. It specifies CASSPLVSTDTQYF.

The rearrangement links TRBV7-9 to TRBJ1-2, with a weak D call TRBD1 (5 bases). This CDR3 has 15 amino acids. The V and J ends lost 7 bases and 3 bases respectively, with 18 bases between them. Per the germline V gene, CDR1 is SEHNR and CDR2 is FQNEAQ (reference sequence). The CDR3 region has the DNA TGTGCCAGCACCGGGCCCTGGGGCCTGGACTATGGCTACACCTTC. Amino acid sequence: CASTGPWGLDYGYTF.

CDR3 coding DNA: TGCGCCAGCAGCTCCGGACAGGGGGCCTCCTACAATGAGCAGTTCTTC. Residues: CASSSGQGASYNEQFF. This chain connects TRBV5-1 to TRBJ2-1; 11 bases match TRBD1. CDR1 and CDR2 from the germline V gene are SGHRS and YFSETQ. The CDR3 has 16 residues. After removal of 3 bases from V and 0 bases from J, the junction contained 2 bases not matched to a gene.

The rearrangement uses TRBV14 and TRBJ1-1; D ambiguous. Looked up from germline, CDR1 is SGHDN and CDR2 is FVKESK. This CDR3 is built from 17 residues. Trimming cost V 3 bases and J 0 bases, with 17 bases left between them. In nucleotides, the CDR3 is TGTGCCAGCAGCCACTCGCGGGCTCCTCAAATGAACACTGAAGCTTTCTTT. It specifies CASSHSRAPQMNTEAFF.

The chain couples TRBV7-8 to TRBJ2-2; 7 nucleotides line up with TRBD2. The CDR3 has 15 residues. Trimming cost V 1 base and J 7 bases; bases outside gene matches: 6. Germline-derived CDR1 and CDR2 are SGHVS and FQNEAQ. The CDR3 reads CASSLVGGVIGELFF. The CDR3, as DNA: TGTGCCAGCAGCTTAGTGGGGGGGGTCATCGGGGAGCTGTTTTTT.

V usage is TRBV6-5 and J usage is TRBJ1-1; TRBD1 agrees at 7 bases. Germline assignment: CDR1 MNHEY and CDR2 SVGAGI. Losses at the gene ends were 6 bases for V and 5 bases for J; bases not matched to a gene: 9. The CDR3 runs 14 residues. This CDR3 reads CASSRQGRGTEAFF. For the CDR3, the DNA is TGTGCCAGCAGCCGACAGGGAAGGGGAACTGAAGCTTTCTTT.

CDR3: CASSIAASSYNEQFF. In nucleotides, the CDR3 is TGTGCCAGTAGTATCGCGGCGAGCTCCTACAATGAGCAGTTCTTC. The J gene is TRBJ2-1, the V gene TRBV19, with D hard to call. The CDR3 is 15 residues long. Per germline, CDR1 LNHDA and CDR2 SQIVND (reference sequence). With 3 bases removed from V and 0 bases from J, the gap between germline ends came to 9 bases.